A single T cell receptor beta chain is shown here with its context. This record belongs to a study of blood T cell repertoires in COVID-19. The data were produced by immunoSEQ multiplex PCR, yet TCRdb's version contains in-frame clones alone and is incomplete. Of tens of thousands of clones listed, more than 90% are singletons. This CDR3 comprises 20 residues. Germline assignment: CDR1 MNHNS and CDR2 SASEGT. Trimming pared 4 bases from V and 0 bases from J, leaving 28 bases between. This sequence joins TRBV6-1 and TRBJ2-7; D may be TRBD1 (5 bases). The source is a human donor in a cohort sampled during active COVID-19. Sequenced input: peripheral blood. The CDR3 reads CASSALDSSLPSWVSYEQYV. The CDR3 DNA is TGTGCCAGCAGTGCTCTAGACAGTTCCCTACCGTCCTGGGTCTCCTACGAGCAGTACGTC.